One sample yielded the 2 T cell receptor beta chains listed below, sequenced in a study of siplizumab effects on memory and regulatory T cells. TCRdb's table, derived via immunoSEQ multiplex PCR, lists solely in-frame clones and lacks some. The sample has 80,000 to 130,000 clones; 90% to 95% are singletons. Sequenced sample: Tregs sorted from blood. These receptors came from a human donor in good health.

The V call is TRBV7-9, the J call TRBJ1-2; TRBD1 matches 8 bases. With V trimmed by 4 bases and J by 2 bases, 3 bases remained unmatched. Germline V CDR1 and CDR2: SEHNR, FQNEAQ (reference sequence). CDR3 size: 14 residues. CDR3 in DNA: TGTGCCAGCAGCTCACAGGGGGGCAACTATGGCTACACCTTC. Protein product: CASSSQGGNYGYTF.

The genes are TRBV6-5 and TRBJ2-7, with D maybe TRBD1 (6 bases). This CDR3 is 14 amino acids long. V shed 5 bases and J shed 6 bases, with 17 bases lying between them. Per germline, CDR1 MNHEY and CDR2 SVGAGI. DNA of the CDR3: TGTGCCAGCAGTCGACGGTTTATACAGGGCGAGCAGTACTTC. This translates into CASSRRFIQGEQYF.